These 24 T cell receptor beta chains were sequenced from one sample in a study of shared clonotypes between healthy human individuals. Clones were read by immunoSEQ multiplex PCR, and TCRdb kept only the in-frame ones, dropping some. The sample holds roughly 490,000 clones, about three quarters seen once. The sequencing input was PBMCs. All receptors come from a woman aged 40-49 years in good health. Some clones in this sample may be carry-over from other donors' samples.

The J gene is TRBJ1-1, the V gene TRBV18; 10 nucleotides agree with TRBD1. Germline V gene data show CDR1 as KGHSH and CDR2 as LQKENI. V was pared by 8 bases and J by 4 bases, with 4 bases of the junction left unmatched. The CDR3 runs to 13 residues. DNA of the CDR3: TGTGCCAGCAGTGGACAGGGGGGCACTGAAGCTTTCTTT. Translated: CASSGQGGTEAFF. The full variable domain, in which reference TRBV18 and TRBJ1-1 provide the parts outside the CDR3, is NAGVMQNPRHLVRRRGQEARLRCSPMKGHSHVYWYRQLPEEGLKFMVYLQKENIIDESGMPKERFSAEFPKEGPSILRIQQVVRGDSAAYFCASSGQGGTEAFFGQGTRLTVV.

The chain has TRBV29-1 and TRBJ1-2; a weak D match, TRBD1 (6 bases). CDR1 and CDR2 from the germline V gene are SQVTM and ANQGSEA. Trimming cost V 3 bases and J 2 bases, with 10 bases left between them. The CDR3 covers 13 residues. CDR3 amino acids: CSVDAQGNYGYTF. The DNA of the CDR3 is TGCAGCGTTGACGCACAGGGCAACTATGGCTACACCTTC.

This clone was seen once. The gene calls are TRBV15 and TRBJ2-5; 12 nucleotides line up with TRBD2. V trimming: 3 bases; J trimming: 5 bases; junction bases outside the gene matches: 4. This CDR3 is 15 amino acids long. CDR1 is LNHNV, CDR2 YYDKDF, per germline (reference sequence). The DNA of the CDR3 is TGTGCCACCAGCAGGGGACTAGCGGGTCAGGAGACCCAGTACTTC. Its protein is CATSRGLAGQETQYF.

The CDR3 sequence is CASSPDQFLGYTF. The CDR3 DNA is TGTGCCAGCAGCCCAGACCAATTCTTGGGCTACACCTTC. V usage is TRBV9 and J usage is TRBJ1-2; D not certain. The CDR3 is 13 amino acids. V was pared by 4 bases and J by 8 bases, with 15 bases between. Germline V CDR1 and CDR2: SGDLS, YYNGEE.

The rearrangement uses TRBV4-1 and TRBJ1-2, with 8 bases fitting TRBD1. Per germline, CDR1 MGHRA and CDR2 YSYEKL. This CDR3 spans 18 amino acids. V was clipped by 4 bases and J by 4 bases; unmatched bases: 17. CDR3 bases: TGCGCCAGCAGCCGTTTCCTGCCGGACAGGGAGCGGGGCTATGGCTACACCTTC. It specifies CASSRFLPDRERGYGYTF.

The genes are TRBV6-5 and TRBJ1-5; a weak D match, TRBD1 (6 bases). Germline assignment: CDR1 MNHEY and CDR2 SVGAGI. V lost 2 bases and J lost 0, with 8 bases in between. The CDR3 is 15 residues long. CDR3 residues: CASSYTGTSNQPQHF. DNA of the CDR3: TGTGCCAGCAGTTACACAGGGACTAGCAATCAGCCCCAGCATTTT.

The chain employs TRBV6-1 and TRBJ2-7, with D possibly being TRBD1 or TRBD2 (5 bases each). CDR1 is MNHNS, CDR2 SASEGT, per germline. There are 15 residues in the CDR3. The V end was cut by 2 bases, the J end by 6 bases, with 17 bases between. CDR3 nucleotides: TGTGCCAGCAGTGAATTTTCGGGACCCTACGTCGAGCAGTACTTC. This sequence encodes CASSEFSGPYVEQYF.

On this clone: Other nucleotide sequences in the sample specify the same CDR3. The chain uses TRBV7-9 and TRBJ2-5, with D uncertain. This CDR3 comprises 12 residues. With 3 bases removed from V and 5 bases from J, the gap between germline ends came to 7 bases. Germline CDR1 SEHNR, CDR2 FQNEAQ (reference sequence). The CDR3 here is CASSFAGETQYF. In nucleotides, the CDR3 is TGTGCCAGCAGCTTCGCTGGGGAGACCCAGTACTTC.

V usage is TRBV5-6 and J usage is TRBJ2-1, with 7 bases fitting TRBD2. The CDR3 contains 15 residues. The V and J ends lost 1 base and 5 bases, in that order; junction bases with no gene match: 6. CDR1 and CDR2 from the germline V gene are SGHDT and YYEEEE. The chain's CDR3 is CASSLPGGTHNEQFF. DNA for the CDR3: TGTGCCAGCAGCTTGCCGGGGGGAACTCACAATGAGCAGTTCTTC.

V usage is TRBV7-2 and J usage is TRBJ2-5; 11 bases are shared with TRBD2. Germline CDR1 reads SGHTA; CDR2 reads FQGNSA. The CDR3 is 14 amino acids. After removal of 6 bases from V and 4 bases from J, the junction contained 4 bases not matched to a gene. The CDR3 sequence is CASSSGRAGETQYF. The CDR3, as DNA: TGTGCCAGCAGTAGCGGGAGGGCCGGAGAGACCCAGTACTTC.

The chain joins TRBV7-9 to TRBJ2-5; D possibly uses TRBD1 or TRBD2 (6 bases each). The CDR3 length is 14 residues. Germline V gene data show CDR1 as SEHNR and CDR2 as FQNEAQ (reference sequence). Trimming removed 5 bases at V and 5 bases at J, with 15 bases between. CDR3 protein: CASSSTRGQETQYF. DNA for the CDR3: TGTGCCAGCAGCAGTACACGGGGGCAGGAGACCCAGTACTTC.

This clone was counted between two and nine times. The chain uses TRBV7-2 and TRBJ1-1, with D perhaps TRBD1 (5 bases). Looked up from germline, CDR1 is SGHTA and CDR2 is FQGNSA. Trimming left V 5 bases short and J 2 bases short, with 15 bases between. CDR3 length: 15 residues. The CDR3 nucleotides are TGTGCCAGCAGCCTACTCGGGACGGGAAACACTGAAGCTTTCTTT. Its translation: CASSLLGTGNTEAFF.

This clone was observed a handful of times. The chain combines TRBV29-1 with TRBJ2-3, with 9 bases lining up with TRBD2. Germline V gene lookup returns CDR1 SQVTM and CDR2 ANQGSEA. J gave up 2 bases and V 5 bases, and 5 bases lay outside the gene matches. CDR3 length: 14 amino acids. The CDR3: CSVRTSANTDTQYF. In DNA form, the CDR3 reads TGCAGCGTTCGGACTAGCGCAAACACAGATACGCAGTATTTT.

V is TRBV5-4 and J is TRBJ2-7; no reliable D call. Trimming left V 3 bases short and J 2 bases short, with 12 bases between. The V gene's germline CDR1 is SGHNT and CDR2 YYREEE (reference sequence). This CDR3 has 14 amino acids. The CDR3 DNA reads TGTGCCAGCAGCTATGACTTATCGACCTACGAGCAGTACTTC. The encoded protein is CASSYDLSTYEQYF.

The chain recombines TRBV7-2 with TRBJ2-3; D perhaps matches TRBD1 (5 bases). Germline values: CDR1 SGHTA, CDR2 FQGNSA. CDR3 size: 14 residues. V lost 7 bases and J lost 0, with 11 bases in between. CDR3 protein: CASNLDISTDTQYF. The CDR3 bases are TGTGCCAGCAACTTGGACATCAGCACAGATACGCAGTATTTT. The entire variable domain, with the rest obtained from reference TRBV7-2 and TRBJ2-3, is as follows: GAGVSQSPSNKVTEKGKDVELRCDPISGHTALYWYRQSLGQGLEFLIYFQGNSAPDKSGLPSDRFSAERTGGSVSTLTIQRTQQEDSAVYLCASNLDISTDTQYFGPGTRLTVL.

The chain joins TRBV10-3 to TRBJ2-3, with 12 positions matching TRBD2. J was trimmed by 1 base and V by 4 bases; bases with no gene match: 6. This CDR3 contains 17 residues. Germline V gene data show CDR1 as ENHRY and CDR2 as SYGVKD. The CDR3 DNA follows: TGTGCCATCAGTGCTTCTAGCGGGAGGGCGGGCACAGATACGCAGTATTTT. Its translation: CAISASSGRAGTDTQYF.

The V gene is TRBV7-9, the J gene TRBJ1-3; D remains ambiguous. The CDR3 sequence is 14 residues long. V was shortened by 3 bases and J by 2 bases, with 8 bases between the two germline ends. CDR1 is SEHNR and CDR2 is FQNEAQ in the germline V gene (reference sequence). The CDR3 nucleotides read TGTGCCAGCAGCTTTAGCGTGGCTGGAAACACCATATATTTT. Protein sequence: CASSFSVAGNTIYF.

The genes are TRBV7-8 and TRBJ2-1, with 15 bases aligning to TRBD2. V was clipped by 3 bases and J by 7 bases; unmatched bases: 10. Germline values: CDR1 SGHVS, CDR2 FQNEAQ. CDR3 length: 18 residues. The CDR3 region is CASSLGLAGGFGRNEQFF. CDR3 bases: TGTGCCAGCAGCTTGGGACTAGCGGGAGGTTTCGGTAGGAATGAGCAGTTCTTC.

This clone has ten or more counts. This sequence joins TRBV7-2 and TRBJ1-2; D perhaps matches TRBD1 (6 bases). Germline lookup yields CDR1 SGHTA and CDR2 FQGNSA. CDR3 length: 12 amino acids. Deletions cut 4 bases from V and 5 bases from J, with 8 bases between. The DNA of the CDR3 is TGTGCCAGCAGCTATGGACAGTATGGCTACACCTTC. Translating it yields CASSYGQYGYTF.

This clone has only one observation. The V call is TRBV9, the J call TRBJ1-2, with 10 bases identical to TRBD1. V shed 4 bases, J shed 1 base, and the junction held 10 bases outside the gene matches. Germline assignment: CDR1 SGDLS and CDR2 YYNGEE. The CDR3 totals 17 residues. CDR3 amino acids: CASSPRTGGSFNYGYTF. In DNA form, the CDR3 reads TGTGCCAGCAGCCCCCGGACAGGGGGATCTTTTAACTATGGCTACACCTTC.

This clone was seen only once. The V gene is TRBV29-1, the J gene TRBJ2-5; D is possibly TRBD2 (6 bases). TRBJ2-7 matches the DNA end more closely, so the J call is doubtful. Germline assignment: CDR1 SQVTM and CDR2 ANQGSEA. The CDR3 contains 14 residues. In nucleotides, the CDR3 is TGCAGCGTTGCTGGAGGGGCCAACTCCTACGAGCAGTACTTC. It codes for CSVAGGANSYEQYF.

In nucleotides, the CDR3 is TGTGCCATCAGTGCGACAGCTCCCTCTAACTATGGCTACACCTTC. Protein sequence: CAISATAPSNYGYTF. The chain combines TRBV10-3 with TRBJ1-2; tentative D call: TRBD1 (5 bases). Between the trimmed V and J ends, which lost 4 bases and 0 bases, there was a span of 12 bases. The CDR3 runs to 15 residues. Germline values: CDR1 ENHRY, CDR2 SYGVKD.

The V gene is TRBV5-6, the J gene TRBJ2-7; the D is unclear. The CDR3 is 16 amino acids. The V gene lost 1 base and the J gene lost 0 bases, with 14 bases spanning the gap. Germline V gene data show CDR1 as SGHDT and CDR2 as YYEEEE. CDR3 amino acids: CASSLYSPSLSYEQYF. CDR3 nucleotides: TGTGCCAGCAGCTTGTACTCGCCGAGTCTCTCCTACGAGCAGTACTTC.

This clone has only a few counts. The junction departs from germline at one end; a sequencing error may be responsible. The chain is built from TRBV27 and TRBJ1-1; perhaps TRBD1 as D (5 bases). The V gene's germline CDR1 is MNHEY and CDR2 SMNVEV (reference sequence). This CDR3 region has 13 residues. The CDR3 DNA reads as TGTGCCAGCAGAACCCCAGGGAGGGTTGAAGCTTCCTTT. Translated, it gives CASRTPGRVEASF.